This T cell receptor beta chain was observed in a study of T-cell reconstitution after alpha-beta-depleted transplantation in children. Study-level points and caveats: Recipient T cells and thymic progenitors that survived were the source of the high TCRbeta diversity seen at day 60 in some patients.

Germline V gives CDR1 SGHDT, CDR2 YYEEEE. This CDR3 spans 14 amino acids. Library preparation (for TCRbeta) was performed with unique molecular identifiers. A single record per CDR3 protein comes from TCRdb applying MiXCR to the PCR reads. Of 440,000 or so distinct CDR3 sequences listed, 43% are singletons. This clonotype was seen a single time. Antigen unknown. This may stem from a read error, because a much larger clone lies one nucleotide away. Sequences were derived from PBMCs, sampled before TCRalphabeta/CD19-depleted stem cell transplant. The sequence came from a girl aged 2-15 years with aplastic anemia, due to receive a stem cell transplant. V gene TRBV5-6 combines with J gene TRBJ1-2; D is perhaps TRBD1 (5 bases). The CDR3 nucleotides are TGTGCCAGCAGTCTGCTTAGGGGTTACTATGGCTACCCCTTC. Translating gives CASSLLRGYYGYPF.